The clone carrying this T cell receptor (beta chain) was recorded a few times. Its matching antigen is unknown. The record originates from a study of T cells after yellow fever vaccination. Overall study: SMART-Seq v4 Ultra Low Input prepared libraries from low-cell fractions. Study-wide points: Overall, a small share of clonotypes was seen in both CD4 and CD8 compartments.

5'RACE template switching generated TCR cDNA, adding a universal primer site and UMIs. In TCRdb, the 5' RACE reads were re-called with MiXCR into one record per CDR3 protein. The data contain some 120,000 distinct CDR3 sequences, 7.5% to 10% of them seen just once; the ten biggest clones take up almost 40%. Trimming removed 1 base at V and 3 bases at J, with 17 bases between. CDR1 is SGHVS and CDR2 is FQNEAQ in the germline V gene. The CDR3 sequence is 17 residues long. This receptor was obtained from a man aged 18 to 29 who received the YFV17D yellow fever vaccine. This chain uses TRBV7-8 with TRBJ2-3; a weak D match, TRBD2 (7 bases). Sample: CD8+ T cells sorted from PBMCs, taken on the day of the yellow fever booster vaccination. The CDR3 DNA sequence: TGTGCCAGCAGCTTAGGGGGGGGCGCGTTTGGAACAGATACGCAGTATTTT. This codes for CASSLGGGAFGTDTQYF. Complete variable domain (other parts from reference TRBV7-8 and TRBJ2-3): GAGVSQSPRYKVAKRGQDVALRCDPISGHVSLFWYQQALGQGPEFLTYFQNEAQLDKSGLPSDRFFAERPEGSVSTLKIQRTQQEDSAVYLCASSLGGGAFGTDTQYFGPGTRLTVL.